This is a list of T cell receptor beta chains from one sample in a study of blood T cell repertoires in COVID-19. The data were produced by immunoSEQ multiplex PCR, yet TCRdb's version contains in-frame clones alone and is incomplete. The sample records almost 400,000 clones, just under 90% being singletons. Sequencing was carried out using PBMCs or T cells enriched from blood (not recorded which). The receptor source for this set is a woman aged 25 to 45 who had recovered from COVID-19. CDR3s include the opening cysteine and the closing phenylalanine or tryptophan. D genes are given only for firm matches. Rows may omit the clone size; those that give it use once, few, many or a size class.

d_call,j_call,clone_size,v_call,cdr3_nt,cdr3_aa
TRBD2,TRBJ2-1,-,TRBV29-1,TGCAGCGTCAGCGGGAGCTCCTACAATGAGCAGTTCTTC,CSVSGSSYNEQFF
-,TRBJ2-7,-,TRBV30,TGTGCCTGGACAGGGGCCTACGAGCAGTACTTC,CAWTGAYEQYF
-,TRBJ1-4,-,TRBV5-1,TGCGCCAGCAGCCCGCGGACAGTTAATGAAAAACTGTTTTTT,CASSPRTVNEKLFF
-,TRBJ2-3,-,TRBV19,TGTGCCAGTAGTACCACCGGGACAATTAGCACAGATACGCAGTATTTT,CASSTTGTISTDTQYF
TRBD1,TRBJ2-3,once,TRBV4-3,TGCGCCAGCAGCCAAGCTGTGGGACAGGGGGCGCCCCGGCAGGACACAGATACGCAGTATTTT,CASSQAVGQGAPRQDTDTQYF
-,TRBJ1-2,-,TRBV9,TGTGCCAGCAGCGTACCCCCCCAAAAGAGGAACGGCTACACCTTC,CASSVPPQKRNGYTF
-,TRBJ1-5,-,TRBV10-3,TGTGCCATCAGTGGCGGGAGGGGAGACCAGCCCCAGCATTTT,CAISGGRGDQPQHF
TRBD1,TRBJ1-2,-,TRBV5-6,TGTGCCAGCAGCCAAACAGGGGGGAATGGCTACACCTTC,CASSQTGGNGYTF
TRBD2,TRBJ2-7,-,TRBV29-1,TGCAGCGCCGTGGTCACTAGCGGGCCCGGCGAGCAGTACTTC,CSAVVTSGPGEQYF
-,TRBJ2-6,-,TRBV24-1,TGTGCCACCAGTGAGTACGCCCTAGGCGAGGAACCTCTCTCTGGGGCCAACGTCCTGACTTTC,CATSEYALGEEPLSGANVLTF
-,TRBJ1-5,once,TRBV4-1,TGCGCCAGCAGCCAAGATCGGGGGGTCAGTCAGCCCCAGCATTTT,CASSQDRGVSQPQHF
-,TRBJ1-2,-,TRBV12-3/TRBV12-4,TGTGCCAGCAGTTTACGAGCTTCTGCTGGCTACACCTTC,CASSLRASAGYTF
-,TRBJ1-1,once,TRBV3-1/TRBV3-2,TGTGCCAGCAGCCTCGAGCAGGGGAACACTGAAGCTTTCTTT,CASSLEQGNTEAFF
-,TRBJ1-6,-,TRBV4-2,TGTGCCAGCAGCCAAGCTGGCGGGGGAAATTCACCCCTCCACTTT,CASSQAGGGNSPLHF
-,TRBJ1-1,-,TRBV30,TGTGCCTCCTCCGTTACAGGACAGTTTGAAGCTTTCTTT,CASSVTGQFEAFF
-,TRBJ1-1,-,TRBV28,TGTGCCAGCAGTTTAGGTACAGCGGACACTGAAGCTTTCTTT,CASSLGTADTEAFF
TRBD2,TRBJ2-3,-,TRBV7-9,TGTGCCAGCAGCTTAGGAAGGCGGGGGGTCCCCCTATACACAGATACGCAGTATTTT,CASSLGRRGVPLYTDTQYF
-,TRBJ1-3,-,TRBV9,TGTGCCAGCAGCCCCCAGTGGGGCATAGGAAACACCATATATTTT,CASSPQWGIGNTIYF
TRBD2,TRBJ2-1,-,TRBV5-6,TGTGCCAGCAGCCTCCGGACTAGCGGGGTTCGATACAATGAGCAGTTCTTC,CASSLRTSGVRYNEQFF
-,TRBJ2-2,-,TRBV5-4,TGTGCCAGCAGCCAGGTCACCGGGGAGCTGTTTTTT,CASSQVTGELFF
TRBD2,TRBJ2-1,-,TRBV5-8,TGTGCCAGCAGCTTGTTTGCGGGAGGGCCGAAGAACAATGAGCAGTTCTTC,CASSLFAGGPKNNEQFF
-,TRBJ2-7,once,TRBV7-2,TGTGCCAGCAGCTTAGTGGCACCTTTTTACGAGCAGTACTTC,CASSLVAPFYEQYF
TRBD2,TRBJ2-5,-,TRBV7-8,TGTGCCAGCAGCTTAGATCTAGCGGGAGGAACGGAGACCCAGTACTTC,CASSLDLAGGTETQYF
TRBD1,TRBJ1-2,few,TRBV7-3,TGTGCCAGCAGGGGACAGGGGGTGTTGGGGTATGGCTACACCTTC,CASRGQGVLGYGYTF
-,TRBJ2-7,-,TRBV10-2,TGCGCCAGCAGTGAGTCGCAGGCGGGACCCCTCTACGAGCAGTACTTC,CASSESQAGPLYEQYF
-,TRBJ1-1,-,TRBV9,TGTGCCAGCAGCGCGGGACAGAACACTGAAGCTTTCTTT,CASSAGQNTEAFF
-,TRBJ2-3,-,TRBV7-2,TGTGCCAGCAGCTTAACCCCTTTGAGGGGGGGGCAGGGAGATACGCAGTATTTT,CASSLTPLRGGQGDTQYF
-,TRBJ1-2,-,TRBV7-9,TGTGCCAGCAGCTTAGATGGGTTCGCGACAGGCTATGGCTACACCTTC,CASSLDGFATGYGYTF
-,TRBJ2-3,-,TRBV18,TGTGCCAGCTCACCATCCGGGGTATTCCGCGCAGATACGCAGTATTTT,CASSPSGVFRADTQYF
TRBD1,TRBJ2-3,-,TRBV19,TGTGCCAGTACCCGGACAGGGGGCACAGATACGCAGTATTTT,CASTRTGGTDTQYF
-,TRBJ1-3,-,TRBV3-1/TRBV3-2,TGTGCCAGCAGCCAATTCGGGTCAGGGTACTCTGGAAACACCATATATTTT,CASSQFGSGYSGNTIYF
-,TRBJ1-2,-,TRBV19,TGTGCCAGTAGTATTAGGCCGGGATCTCCATATGGCTACACCTTC,CASSIRPGSPYGYTF
-,TRBJ1-3,-,TRBV7-9,TGTGCCAGCAGCTCAATGGCGGGGGACACCATATATTTT,CASSSMAGDTIYF
-,TRBJ2-1,-,TRBV14,TGTGCCAGCAGCCAATACGGAGGTTCGTTCTTC,CASSQYGGSFF
-,TRBJ1-2,-,TRBV28,TGTGCCAGCTCTCTGGGGGGACCCTTTCTCGGCTACACCTTC,CASSLGGPFLGYTF
TRBD2,TRBJ2-7,-,TRBV27,TGTGCCAGCAGTTTTGGACTAGCGGCTTCCTACGAGCAGTACTTC,CASSFGLAASYEQYF
-,TRBJ2-6,-,TRBV24-1,TGTGCCACCAGTGATGCTGCATTTCAGAGGGAGGCTGGGGCCAACGTCCTGACTTTC,CATSDAAFQREAGANVLTF
-,TRBJ1-2,once,TRBV6-2/TRBV6-3,TGTGCCAGCAGTTTCCCCGTATCTGGCTACACCTTC,CASSFPVSGYTF
-,TRBJ2-1,-,TRBV7-9,TGTGCCAGCAGCTTGCTAATTCCCCTCAATGAGCAGTTCTTC,CASSLLIPLNEQFF
TRBD2,TRBJ2-7,-,TRBV28,TGTGCCAGCAGTTTACCTAGCGGGAGGGTGGTCGAGCAGTACTTC,CASSLPSGRVVEQYF